This T cell receptor beta chain stems from a study of blood T cell repertoires in COVID-19 (dated by TCRdb to the early 2020s). Context from the whole study: Samples covering the acute and convalescent phases of COVID-19 were provided by collaborators in the United States, Italy and Spain. The material from the prospective study consisted of cDNA or gDNA derived from T cells, B-cell-depleted T cells, or PBMCs. Subjects who had been exposed to COVID-19, were actively infected with it, or had recovered from it provided the deeply sampled blood TCRbeta repertoires that made up the dataset. The repertoires were released in a freely available public database meant as a resource for research on the immune response to SARS-CoV-2. Samples came from the ongoing ImmuneRACE study (first 160 participants) plus 1,254 subjects from 6 global collaborators. Nearly every sample came with metadata listing a de-identified subject ID, COVID-19 status, age in years and sex. Where HLA class I and class II types were available, the types were taken from metadata supplied by the sample provider, not from assay-based typing. Results and caveats for the whole study, not just this receptor: Clinical and demographic metadata were provided uncurated, with the amount varying by source and participant.

Whole blood was collected in K2EDTA tubes by collaborating institutions according to the institutions' own protocols. Collaborator samples were shipped for TCRbeta analysis as frozen whole blood, isolated PBMCs, or DNA extracted from either sample type. A word on this clone: The specificity of this receptor is unknown. Qualities for individual bases were not recorded, and no much larger clone is one base off.

The immunoSEQ Assay, a bias-controlled multiplex PCR, was used to amplify TCRbeta CDR3 regions from genomic DNA. The study's processing was this. Within the assay, amplification of reference gene primers was used to estimate how many nucleated cells each sample contained. Sequence reads were collapsed and filtered to measure the absolute abundance of every unique TCRbeta CDR3 rearrangement. For each sample, productive Simpson clonality was calculated by taking the square root of Simpson's diversity index across productive rearrangements. TCRdb provides this immuneACCESS table in a form limited to in-frame rearrangements. Some clones are lacking; in checked studies, under half of them reflect an unresolved V gene, and why the rest are absent is not known. V, J and clone size are taken as reported in that table, and D and trimming were inferred from the DNA itself. Counted in this sample were tens of thousands of clones; 80% of them appeared once. The top ten constitute over 9.5% of the sample.

This sequence was found in a human donor in a cohort sampled during active COVID-19. Sample: peripheral blood.

The nucleotide sequence reads as follows: TGTGCCAGTAGTATTCCCGGGACTAGCGGGCGCAAAAACATTCAGTACTTC. It encodes CASSIPGTSGRKNIQYF. This chain is built from TRBV19 and TRBJ2-4; 12 junctional bases match TRBD2. The CDR3 goes from the cysteine to the phenylalanine over 17 residues. Only the CDR3 region is kept as DNA, spanning 51 bases read in frame from base 1. V trim: 3 bases; J trim: 3 bases; unmatched bases: 6. Via the germline V gene (reference sequence), CDR1 is LNHDA and CDR2 SQIVND.